These T cell receptor beta chains were read from a single sample in a study of regulatory T cells in long-lasting Graves disease. TCRdb ran MiXCR on the multiplex PCR reads and lists one entry per CDR3 protein. The profile covers around 460,000 distinct CDR3 sequences, with about 20% appearing a single time and around 13% taken by the ten largest. The sample consisted of peripheral blood mononuclear cells (PBMCs), taken when the disease was refractory, from a patient treated with antithyroid drugs. The receptors derive from a female donor with Graves disease. Each CDR3 is given with its conserved first and last residue. D genes are given only for firm matches. Clone size, where shown, is once, few, many, or a class for clones that have expanded.

v_gene	d_gene	abundance	j_gene	CDR3nt	CDR3aa
TRBV5-1	TRBD1	-	TRBJ2-5	TGCGCCAGCAGCCCAGGGACAGGACTCCAAGAGACCCAGTACTTC	CASSPGTGLQETQYF
TRBV14	-	-	TRBJ1-1	TGTGCCAGCAGCGCATTTCGAACGGGTGAAGCTTTCTTT	CASSAFRTGEAFF
TRBV27	-	many	TRBJ1-2	TGTGCCAGCAGTTTGGAGGCCAACTATGGCTACACCTTC	CASSLEANYGYTF
TRBV27	-	few	TRBJ2-7	TGTGCCAGCAGCTCCAGGGGACACTACGAGCAGTACTTC	CASSSRGHYEQYF
TRBV7-9	TRBD1	few	TRBJ1-4	TGTGCCAGCAGCTCGGGACAGGGGGTAACTAATGAAAAACTGTTTTTT	CASSSGQGVTNEKLFF
TRBV28	-	many	TRBJ1-2	TGTGCCAGCAACAGTTATACGATCTATGGCTACACCTTC	CASNSYTIYGYTF
TRBV19	-	few	TRBJ1-2	TGTGCCAGTAGTATTATCGGGGATGGCTACACCTTC	CASSIIGDGYTF
TRBV10-3	-	many	TRBJ2-7	TGTGCCATCAGTGACGTCTCCCCCGCATCCCCGGAGGCCTCCTACGAGCAGTACTTC	CAISDVSPASPEASYEQYF
TRBV9	TRBD1	few	TRBJ1-6	TGTGCCAGCAGCGGACAGGGGTACTCACCCCTCCACTTT	CASSGQGYSPLHF
TRBV6-9	-	few	TRBJ2-7	TGTGCCAGCAGTTACCAGCGGTCCTACGAGCAGTACTTC	CASSYQRSYEQYF
TRBV3-1	-	-	TRBJ1-1	TGTGCCAGCAGCCACGCCCGTCGGGGTGAAGCTTTCTTT	CASSHARRGEAFF
TRBV2	TRBD1	many	TRBJ1-5	TGTGCCAGCAGTCGTAGACAGGGGCTCAATCAGCCCCAGCATTTT	CASSRRQGLNQPQHF
TRBV7-2	-	many	TRBJ2-2	TGTGCCAGCAGATCCAGAGGGACAACGAACACCGGGGAGCTGTTTTTT	CASRSRGTTNTGELFF
TRBV20-1	-	-	TRBJ1-6	TGCAGTGCTAGAGGGCCCAGGGAACCCTATAATTCACCCCTCCACTTT	CSARGPREPYNSPLHF
TRBV19	TRBD1	-	TRBJ1-5	TGTGCCAGTAGCCCGACAGGGAAGGATCAGCCCCAGCATTTT	CASSPTGKDQPQHF
TRBV5-1	TRBD1	-	TRBJ2-5	TGCGCCAGCAGCGACCCGGGACAGGGAACGGCCCAGTACTTC	CASSDPGQGTAQYF
TRBV9	TRBD2	few	TRBJ2-7	TGTGCCAGCAGCCCCGCGGCTAGCGGGGCCTACGAGCAGTACTTC	CASSPAASGAYEQYF
TRBV19	-	few	TRBJ1-2	TGTGCCAGTACTTCCTCGAATGGCTACACCTTC	CASTSSNGYTF
TRBV6-1	-	few	TRBJ2-5	TGTGCCAGCAAAGTTCAAGAGACCCAGTACTTC	CASKVQETQYF
TRBV20-1	TRBD2	many	TRBJ2-7	TGCAGTGCCTTCGGGACTAGCGGTAATGATTTCTCCTACGAGCAGTACTTC	CSAFGTSGNDFSYEQYF
TRBV5-1	-	-	TRBJ1-4	TGCGCCAGCAGCCCGGAGATACAGAAGGGGATCGAAAAACTGTCTTTT	CASSPEIQKGIEKLSF
TRBV4-3	TRBD1	-	TRBJ1-2	TGCGCCAGCAGCTACCGGGACAGTAACGCGTACACCTTC	CASSYRDSNAYTF
TRBV5-1	TRBD1	many	TRBJ1-1	TGCGCCAGCAGCTTGTGGACAGGGCCTTTCCGCACTATGAACACTGAAGCTTTCTTT	CASSLWTGPFRTMNTEAFF
TRBV13	-	-	TRBJ1-3	TGTGCCAGCAGCTTAATAAAGGGAGACTCTGGAAACACCATATATTTT	CASSLIKGDSGNTIYF
TRBV6-1	-	-	TRBJ1-2	TGTGCCAGCAGCCTCCTTCCGGATTTCTATGGCTACACCTTC	CASSLLPDFYGYTF
TRBV12-3/TRBV12-4	TRBD2	many	TRBJ2-7	TGTGCCAGCAGTTTGGGAGTGGTAGCGGGAGGCAAACCCTCCTACGAGCAGTACTTC	CASSLGVVAGGKPSYEQYF
TRBV5-5	-	-	TRBJ2-7	TGTGCCAGCAGCCTGGTAATCGCCTACGAGCAGTACTTC	CASSLVIAYEQYF
TRBV10-3	TRBD1	once	TRBJ2-3	TGTGCCAGCAGTTTAGATGGACAGGGAACGCGGTATTTT	CASSLDGQGTRYF
TRBV5-1	-	few	TRBJ2-3	TGCGCCAGCAGCTTCGCGGGGAGCACAGATACGCAGTATTTT	CASSFAGSTDTQYF
TRBV5-1	TRBD2	many	TRBJ2-2	TGCGCCAGCAAGCTAGCGGGAGCCGGCACCGGGGAGCTGTTTTTT	CASKLAGAGTGELFF
TRBV20-1	-	-	TRBJ2-7	TGCAGTGCTTCGCCGGCCCTACTCGGGGGACACTACGAGCAGTACTTC	CSASPALLGGHYEQYF
TRBV25-1	-	-	TRBJ2-2	TGTGCCAGCGGGGGGGCCGGTAACACCGGGGAGCTGTTTTTT	CASGGAGNTGELFF
TRBV20-1	TRBD1	-	TRBJ1-1	TGCAGTGCTAGCCCTATCAGGACAGGGGTGAATACTGAAGCTTTCTTT	CSASPIRTGVNTEAFF
TRBV5-1	TRBD2	-	TRBJ2-1	TGCGCCAGCAGCTTTAGCGGGATTTCTGATGAGCAGTTCTTC	CASSFSGISDEQFF
TRBV7-2	TRBD2	-	TRBJ2-1	TGTGCCAGCAGGATAACTAGCGGGGGGGCGTTAAGGAATGAGCAGTTCTTC	CASRITSGGALRNEQFF
TRBV29-1	TRBD1	once	TRBJ1-3	TGCAGCGCCCTGGGACAGTTAAACACCATATATTTT	CSALGQLNTIYF
TRBV28	-	many	TRBJ1-2	TGTGCCAGCAGTACCTCAGGGGCCCTCTATGGCTACACCTTC	CASSTSGALYGYTF
TRBV6-1	-	many	TRBJ1-5	TGTGCCAGCAGTGAAATAAGGGATCAGCCCCAGCATTTT	CASSEIRDQPQHF